This TCR beta chain is from a study of identifying expanded T cells in peripheral blood. General observations from the study: Clone count variance between approximately two-week samples rose with total template count. Over two and four weeks, about 17 and 20 clones changed, versus 1.2 between replicates.

Germline loops: CDR1 SEHNR, CDR2 FQNEAQ (reference sequence). This CDR3 comprises 16 residues. Trimming pared 5 bases from V and 2 bases from J, leaving 16 bases between. The data were produced by immunoSEQ multiplex PCR, yet TCRdb's version contains in-frame clones alone and is incomplete. The sample consists of about 130,000 clones, approximately 86% of them appearing once. About this clone: The antigen is unknown.

The TCR was taken from a person between 18 and 70 years old in good health. The genes are TRBV7-9 and TRBJ2-4, with D perhaps TRBD1 (6 bases). The sequenced sample consisted of blood. In nucleotides, the CDR3 is TGTGCCAGCAGCCTGACAGGAGGTTATACCAAAAACATTCAGTACTTC. Translation gives CASSLTGGYTKNIQYF.